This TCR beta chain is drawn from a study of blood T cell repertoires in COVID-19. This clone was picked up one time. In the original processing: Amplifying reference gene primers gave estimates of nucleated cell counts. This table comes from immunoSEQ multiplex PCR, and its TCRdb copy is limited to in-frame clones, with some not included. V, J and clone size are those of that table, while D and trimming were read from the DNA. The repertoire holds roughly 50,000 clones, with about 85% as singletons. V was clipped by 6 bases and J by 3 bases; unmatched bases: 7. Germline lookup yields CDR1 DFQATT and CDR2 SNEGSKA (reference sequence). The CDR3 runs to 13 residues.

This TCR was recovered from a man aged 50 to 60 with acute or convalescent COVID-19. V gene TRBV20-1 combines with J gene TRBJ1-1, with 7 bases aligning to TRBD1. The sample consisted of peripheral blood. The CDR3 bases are TGCAGTGCCAGTAGGGGGCAGTACACTGAAGCTTTCTTT. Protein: CSASRGQYTEAFF.